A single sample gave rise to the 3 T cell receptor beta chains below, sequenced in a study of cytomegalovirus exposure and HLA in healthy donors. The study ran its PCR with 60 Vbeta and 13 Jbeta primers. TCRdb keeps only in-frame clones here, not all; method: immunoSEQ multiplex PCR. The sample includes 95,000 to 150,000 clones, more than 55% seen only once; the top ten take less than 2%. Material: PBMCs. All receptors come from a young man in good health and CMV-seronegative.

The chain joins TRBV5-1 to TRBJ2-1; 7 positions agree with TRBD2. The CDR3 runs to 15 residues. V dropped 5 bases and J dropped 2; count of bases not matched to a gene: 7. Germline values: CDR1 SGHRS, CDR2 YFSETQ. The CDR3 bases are TGCGCCAGCAGATTTGGACTAGAGACCTACAATGAGCAGTTCTTC. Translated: CASRFGLETYNEQFF.

The DNA for the CDR3 is TGCAGCACGACTAGCGGGGAGATCAATGAGCAGTTCTTC. This encodes CSTTSGEINEQFF. V usage is TRBV29-1 and J usage is TRBJ2-1; 11 bases are shared with TRBD2. Germline V gene data show CDR1 as SQVTM and CDR2 as ANQGSEA. The CDR3 totals 13 residues. Trimming at V came to 8 bases and at J to 6 bases, leaving 6 bases not matched to a gene.

For the CDR3, the DNA is TGTGCCAGCTCATCGACAGGGGCGGACACTGAAGCTTTCTTT. As protein: CASSSTGADTEAFF. The chain combines TRBV18 with TRBJ1-1, with 8 bases lining up with TRBD1. In germline, CDR1 is KGHSH, CDR2 LQKENI. V lost 5 bases to trimming and J lost 3 bases; unmatched junction nucleotides: 5. This CDR3 spans 14 amino acids. Complete variable domain (other parts from reference TRBV18 and TRBJ1-1): NAGVMQNPRHLVRRRGQEARLRCSPMKGHSHVYWYRQLPEEGLKFMVYLQKENIIDESGMPKERFSAEFPKEGPSILRIQQVVRGDSAAYFCASSSTGADTEAFFGQGTRLTVV.